This record covers a single T cell receptor (beta chain). Only one count was recorded for this clone. It has no known antigen specificity. No per-base quality is available; no much larger clone lies one base away. At the junction V is shortened by 6 bases and J by 2 bases, with 23 bases in between. The germline V gene (reference sequence) yields LNHDA for CDR1 and SQIVND for CDR2. From its cysteine to its phenylalanine, the CDR3 spans 18 amino acids. Left in the record is the CDR3 DNA by itself, 54 bases read in frame from the first base. Preparation of the library involved the immunoSEQ multiplex PCR assay. For the multiplex PCR, a mixture combining 60 forward primers for TCR Vbeta segments and 13 reverse primers for TCR Jbeta segments was used. A multiplex PCR assay on genomic DNA amplified the CDR3 region of rearranged TCR beta genes. On the Illumina HiSeq System, the amplified TCR beta libraries were sequenced as 87-base-pair reads. From the authors' description of their analysis: A later analysis tallied roughly 80 million unique TCR beta chains across the 700 or so repertoires, and 10 million to 11 million of those chains were shared by two or more donors. Raw reads were error-corrected and collapsed into unique sequences with a nearest-neighbor algorithm that merged closely related sequences to remove PCR and sequencing errors. CDR3 sequences were aligned to IMGT reference sequences to assign V, D and J gene segments. For a sequence to be retained, a match of at least six nucleotides to both a V gene segment and a J gene segment was required. A rearrangement was called productive if the CDR3 had no stop codons and remained in frame with V and J, and every other rearrangement was called non-productive. Following IMGT convention, CDR3 was defined as the stretch from the second conserved V-encoded cysteine up to the conserved J-encoded phenylalanine. In an earlier analysis of 550 to 650 of the donors, sequences lacking an unambiguous match to a single V gene segment were excluded. In an earlier analysis of more than 500 of the donors, a V segment was called functional when productive rearrangements were above 56.7%, and segregating when the standard deviation between donors exceeded 5%. A statistical classification framework was built for diagnosing cytomegalovirus status from the catalog of TCR beta chain sequences. In a later analysis, TCR nucleotide sequences were compared against IMGT/GENE-DB human TR gene sequences so that V and J genes could be assigned. In a later analysis, CDR3 sequences and most-parsimonious VDJ recombination scenarios were assigned using the TCRdist pipeline. In a later analysis, each TCR beta chain was defined by its CDR3 amino acid sequence together with its V-gene family, and reads without a unique V-gene family were excluded. As a way to deal with suspected cross-contamination and a sequencing artifact, a later analysis dropped 450 to 700 nucleotide sequences that were highly shared and had low generation probability. In a later analysis, a clonal expansion index for each public chain was calculated from normalized within-repertoire ranks of inferred template counts. In a later analysis, generation probabilities were computed using a VDJ recombination model fitted to out-of-frame rearrangements, and the results were checked against IGoR. In a later analysis, hypergeometric tests were used to score TCR-TCR, TCR-HLA and TCR-CMV co-occurrence, with a repertoire-size bias correction applied to TCR pairs. A later analysis estimated false discovery rates by permuting HLA or CMV assignments 20 times. In a later analysis, co-occurring TCRs were grouped with DBSCAN, and TCRdist sequence similarity was added when clustering was performed within HLA-allele-positive subsets. Co-occurrence clustering excluded repertoires with fewer than 30,000 or more than 120,000 public chains, plus five with anomalous nucleotide sharing. TCRdb obtained this table from immuneACCESS and retained in-frame rearrangements with V and J assigned. These tables miss some clones; where compared with another copy, unresolved V genes account for less than half of the shortfall, and the remainder is unexplained. V and J calls and clone size follow that table, whereas D and trimming were derived from the DNA. This sample has under 250,000 clones in its table, and around four fifths of those were observed once. Jointly, the top ten make up 1.5% to 2% of the sample.

This record comes from a study of cytomegalovirus exposure and HLA in healthy donors (dated by TCRdb to between 2016 and 2019). As for the study more broadly: An earlier analysis of approximately 640 of the donors reported 250 to 300 Gb of sequence data and 117 million unique TCR beta sequences from 190 million or so T cells. Roughly 300 gigabases of sequencing data and around 80 million unique TCR sequences made up an early release that covered under 750 HLA-typed donors. Of the roughly 400 genotyped donors, approximately 82% fell in the genetic ancestry cluster associated with self-reported Caucasian donors. The study was designed to test whether signatures of past pathogen exposure could be identified by cataloging public T cell receptors. Using immunosequencing, the study profiled T cell repertoires from about 620 subjects and related those repertoires to cytomegalovirus serostatus. Besides the first cohort of 550 to 750 subjects, a separate validation cohort made up of over a hundred different subjects was used. High-throughput TCR immunosequencing, statistical association of individual TCRs with disease status, and machine learning were combined to predict cytomegalovirus infection status. A later analysis re-examined previously published TCR beta repertoires from over 500 donors and added high-resolution HLA genotyping to investigate patterns of TCR occurrence. In the later analysis, no new phenotypic data were used to find candidate immune exposures; instead, reliance was placed on TCR beta sequences and their occurrence across donors. An earlier analysis of 500 to 750 of the donors applied high-throughput TCR beta sequencing to assess whether each TCR beta V gene segment acted as functional or pseudogenic. Donor age, sex, ethnicity and CMV serostatus were compiled together with the repertoire data. A later genetic analysis used genome-wide SNP genotypes for about 65% of the roughly 670 donors, treating that subset as a discovery cohort. All discovery cohort repertoires had been generated on a single sequencing platform. HLA typing covered class I and class II loci at four-digit resolution. The number of typed donors differed by locus: about 620-640 for A, B, C, DRB1 and DQB1; 522 for DQA1; approximately 610 for DPA1; and around 470 for DPB1. Five DR-DQ haplotypes were treated as single units for association and clustering because of strong linkage in the cohort. Among almost 400 genotyped donors of the cohort, an average of 235,054 unique TCR beta nucleotide sequences were sequenced per donor, approximately 20% of them non-productive.

What the work shows at the level of the full study, not this receptor alone: Because the 87-base-pair reads could not distinguish some IMGT-functional V segments, including TRBV6-2 and TRBV6-3, those segments were excluded. Several of the top co-occurrence clusters appeared to be linked to parvovirus B19, influenza, CMV and Epstein-Barr virus, according to a later analysis. When HLA alleles, especially DR and DQ, strongly co-occurred, TCR associations were difficult to assign to individual alleles. Cytomegalovirus status was reported to be diagnosed by the classifier with high specificity and sensitivity in both the original and validation cohorts. In vitro tests confirmed that a few of the cytomegalovirus-associated TCR beta chains recognize cytomegalovirus antigens. The study listed over 150 TCR beta chains as associated with cytomegalovirus. This cohort had only TCR beta chains sequenced, and the lack of alpha or paired-chain data limited which features could be detected. It was suggested by the authors that the approach could potentially be generalized to other disease states and immunological phenotypes. According to a later analysis, TCR association rates differed among HLA loci, with DRB1 alleles showing the most associated TCRs and HLA-C alleles showing the fewest. In an earlier analysis of over 550 of the donors, most TCR beta V segments were observed in productive rearrangements about 87% or about 30% of the time, broadly matching IMGT annotations. Correlated functional status among segregating V segments might be attributable to linkage disequilibrium, but an unknown experimental factor could not be ruled out. Because counts were too low, seventeen rarely observed V segments, including chromosome 9 orphons, were left out of the earlier analysis of 587 of the donors. CMV serostatus was the only immune exposure information available for the cohort. In a later genetic analysis, a missense DCLRE1C variant was associated with V-gene and J-gene trimming of TCR beta chains, and the association was replicated in an independent cohort. While some public TCRs were present in many individuals, most TCR sequences turned up only very rarely across donors. In a later analysis, around 15,000 TCR beta sequences were associated with specific HLA alleles at a false discovery rate of 0.05. A cluster of highly shared sequence variants was judged likely to be a technical artifact of the sequencing pipeline. Compared with the roughly 670-donor mean, donors in an Asian-associated ancestry cluster had fewer N-insertions in productive TCRs, according to a later genetic analysis. A further reported finding was that TCR beta sequences accurately predicted the HLA-A and HLA-B alleles for most subjects in the first cohort. Because HLA typing was unavailable for some donors at each locus, only the typed subset was used in association tests. Compared with equally common non-associated chains, HLA-associated TCR beta chains in a later analysis were more clonally expanded and had lower generation probabilities. Presence/absence analyses assumed roughly uniform sequencing depth across donors, an assumption that may not hold. Most CMV-associated TCR beta chains appeared to be HLA-restricted in a later analysis, and the HLA associations seemed to be driven largely by CMV exposure.

The cohort was made up of about 610 healthy bone marrow donors. All cohort members were sampled while nominally healthy, although unrecorded immune exposures were likely present. The donor was CMV seronegative and was included in the group of a few hundred seronegative cohort members. A peripheral blood sample was provided by each donor, and peripheral blood mononuclear cells were used for TCR beta sequencing. The Qiagen DNeasy Blood Extraction Kit was used to extract genomic DNA from the blood cell samples. The chain couples TRBV19 to TRBJ1-5; TRBD1 could be the D gene, as 5 bases match. The sample taken for sequencing was PBMCs. The receptor was isolated from a man over 45 in good health and CMV-seronegative. Here the CDR3 is given as CASSRVGQYKIGNQPQHF. The nucleotide sequence reads TGTGCCAGTAGCCGAGTGGGGCAGTATAAAATCGGCAATCAGCCCCAGCATTTT.